The entry below describes one T cell receptor beta chain. The sample holds many counts of this clonotype. No cognate antigen has been identified for it. No base-level quality is on record; no much larger clone is a single base apart. This record belongs to a study of T cells after yellow fever vaccination (dated by TCRdb to the late 2010s). For the study in its entirety: The SMART-Seq v4 Ultra Low Input RNA kit was used to prepare libraries from fractions with low cell numbers. Blood was drawn at multiple timepoints before and after primary and secondary immunization, with bulk PBMC replicates and cell subsets isolated. Two healthy male donors, one aged 18 to 30 and one aged 30 to 39 years, made up the cohort. To follow T-cell clones before and after primary and booster YFV17D yellow fever vaccination, bulk TCR alpha and beta repertoires were sequenced over time.

Taken with the paper, the label for treatment or condition translates to: live attenuated yellow fever vaccine strain. PBMCs were isolated from peripheral blood using a standard Ficoll-Paque protocol. CD4 and CD8 T-cell fractions were isolated with Dynabeads CD4 and CD8 positive selection kits. TriZol was used to extract RNA from bulk PBMCs, from CD4 and CD8 fractions, and from dextramer-positive and dextramer-negative fractions. TCR cDNA was synthesized by 5'RACE template switching, through which a universal primer site and unique molecular identifiers were introduced. Priming for cDNA synthesis came from both the TCR alpha and TCR beta constant segments. Library amplification used two PCR steps, and the second PCR step added sample barcodes and sequencing adapters. Sequencing of the libraries was done on either Illumina HiSeq 2500 (2x100 bp) or NovaSeq (2x150 bp). The published analysis was carried out like this. Demultiplexing of reads and collapsing into UMI consensus sequences were performed with MIGEC, and V(D)J alignment was carried out with MiXCR. Vaccine-responding clonotypes were defined with edgeR using replicate PBMC samples, requiring FDR below 0.01 and a log2 fold change above 5 up to day 15. Each bulk clonotype was labeled CD4 or CD8 based on which sequenced repertoire, CD4 or CD8, contained the clonotype at higher abundance. Through fastp at Q25 and MiXCR, TCRdb rebuilt clones from the public reads, retaining in-frame beta chains. All rows with the same CDR3 protein become a single entry with the most common DNA and genes. The V and J calls were determined by TCRdb, not by the authors. The table for this sample lists more than 95,000 distinct CDR3 sequences; around 7.4% of them were counted only once. Around 2.5% of the sample is taken by the ten largest.

Findings and caveats that apply to the study as a whole: Because abundant contaminating clonotypes from the bulk population could be contained in FACS-sorted repertoires, computational filtering was required. The study included only two donors, which limits how far the findings can be generalized. After the booster, most clones that had expanded after primary vaccination were detected again (nearly 97% of CD4 and roughly 86% of CD8), suggesting broad maintenance of memory. Compared with the primary T-cell response, the secondary T-cell response was faster but weaker, reaching its peak on day 5 rather than on day 15. A small share of clonotypes was detected in both CD4 and CD8 compartments, with the overlap likely arising from convergent recombination.

The source was CD4+ T cells sorted from PBMCs, collected more than 8 days after the first yellow fever vaccination. The origin of this receptor is a man aged 18 to 35 who received the YFV17D yellow fever vaccine.

The sequenced DNA is TGCAGTGCTAGAGCCGGAGGGATAAACACTGAAGCTTTCTTT. This sequence encodes CSARAGGINTEAFF. The chain is encoded by TRBV20-1 joined to TRBJ1-1; the D gene lacks a confident call. Relative to germline, V is 1 base shorter and J is 2 bases shorter, with 11 bases between their ends. The CDR3 contains 14 residues, cysteine and phenylalanine counted. Only the CDR3 DNA is retained, 42 bases long and in frame from the first base. From the germline V gene (reference sequence), CDR1 is DFQATT and CDR2 is SNEGSKA.